This is a list of T cell receptor beta chains from one sample in a study of T cells in Graves' hyperthyroidism and ophthalmopathy. Using its own MiXCR run on the multiplex PCR reads, TCRdb lists one record per CDR3 protein. The profile shows about 590,000 distinct CDR3 sequences, 14% of them singletons. Sequencing used blood. Receptors were obtained from a woman aged 18-30 years with Graves' ophthalmopathy. Both conserved end residues are part of each CDR3. A D gene is named only where the DNA matches it firmly. Only some rows state a clone size, as once, few, many or a class for expanded clones.

clone_size j_call d_call v_call cdr3_length cdr3_nt cdr3_aa
- TRBJ2-7 - TRBV4-1 14 TGCGCCAGCAGCCAAGATCCTTCCTCCTACGAGCAGTACTTC CASSQDPSSYEQYF
few TRBJ1-2 - TRBV6-1 13 TGTGCCAGCAGGCCCCAGGGCTCCTATGGCTACACCTTC CASRPQGSYGYTF
many TRBJ1-1 - TRBV19 13 TGTGCCAGTAAGAACAGGGAACAGACTGAAGCTTTCTTT CASKNREQTEAFF
many TRBJ2-3 TRBD2 TRBV7-2 14 TGTGCCAGCAGCTCCGGGACTAACACAGATACGCAGTATTTT CASSSGTNTDTQYF
many TRBJ2-5 - TRBV27 13 TGTGCCAGCAGTAGTTTGCTAATGGAGACCCAGTACTTC CASSSLLMETQYF
few TRBJ1-2 TRBD1 TRBV11-1 14 TGTGCCAGCAGCACCCACAGGGGGTCGGTTGGCTACACCTTC CASSTHRGSVGYTF
few TRBJ2-3 - TRBV7-6 16 TGTGCCAGCAGCCCCCCGTTCGGGCGCCCCACAGATACGCAGTATTTT CASSPPFGRPTDTQYF
many TRBJ1-1 - TRBV10-3 15 TGTGCCATCAGTGAGGGAGTACCCATGAACACTGAAGCTTTCTTT CAISEGVPMNTEAFF
many TRBJ2-1 - TRBV24-1 14 TGTGCCACCAGTGATTTAAACCAAAACAATGAGCAGTTCTTC CATSDLNQNNEQFF
many TRBJ2-7 TRBD2 TRBV12-3/TRBV12-4 15 TGTGCCAGCAGTTTACTAGCGGGAGGGCGTTACGAGCAGTACTTC CASSLLAGGRYEQYF
many TRBJ2-5 TRBD2 TRBV19 15 TGTGCCAGTGAAGAACCTAGGACTAGAGTGGCGACCCAGTACTTC CASEEPRTRVATQYF
many TRBJ2-1 TRBD2 TRBV6-1 16 TGTGCCAGCAGTGAAGAGGGGACTAGCGCCTACAATGAGCAGTTCTTC CASSEEGTSAYNEQFF
many TRBJ2-1 TRBD2 TRBV6-5 14 TGTGCCAGCAGCGACGGTGGACTAGCGGGAGTTCTGTTCTTC CASSDGGLAGVLFF
many TRBJ2-3 - TRBV11-2 15 TGTGCCAGCAGCCCCGGGACGCCGAGCAGGGATACGCAGTATTTT CASSPGTPSRDTQYF
many TRBJ2-1 TRBD2 TRBV20-1 14 TGCAGTGCTGGAGGTAGCGGGAGGGACAATGAGCAGTTCTTC CSAGGSGRDNEQFF
many TRBJ1-1 - TRBV6-2/TRBV6-3 16 TGTGCCAGCAGTTACGAATGGGGAGGGGAGAACACTGAAGCTTTCTTT CASSYEWGGENTEAFF
many TRBJ1-6 TRBD1 TRBV11-2 15 TGTGCCAGCAGCCCCGACGGGACAGGAAATTCACCCCTCCACTTT CASSPDGTGNSPLHF
many TRBJ2-3 TRBD1 TRBV27 18 TGTGCCAGCAGTTTCGACCCCCCGGGGACAGGTTTCACAGATACGCAGTATTTT CASSFDPPGTGFTDTQYF
few TRBJ1-2 - TRBV5-6 14 TGTGCCAGCAGCTTGGTTGGACAGCCTTATGGCTACACCTTC CASSLVGQPYGYTF
- TRBJ2-7 TRBD1 TRBV20-1 17 TGCAGTGCTGGAGGACCTCGCGGGACAGGGAGTTCCTACGAGCAGTACTTC CSAGGPRGTGSSYEQYF
many TRBJ2-7 - TRBV20-1 11 TGCAGTGCTAGAGACTGGAACGAGCAGTACTTC CSARDWNEQYF
many TRBJ2-7 - TRBV30 13 TGTGCCTGGAGTGTAAGTAGCTCCTACGAGCAGTACTTC CAWSVSSSYEQYF
- TRBJ2-1 TRBD2 TRBV15 13 TGTGCCACCAGAATAGCGGGAGCCCGCGAGCAGTTCTTC CATRIAGAREQFF
many TRBJ2-1 TRBD2 TRBV9 17 TGTGCCAGCAGCGTAAGTGGCGGGGGTGTGTCCTACAATGAGCAGTTCTTC CASSVSGGGVSYNEQFF
once TRBJ1-6 - TRBV27 14 TGTGCCACCAGGCCTGGGGTGGGGATTTCACCCCTCCACTTT CATRPGVGISPLHF
- TRBJ1-5 - TRBV19 16 TGTGCCAGTAGTGGGAAAAGTTGGTGGCCCAATCAGCCCCAGCATTTT CASSGKSWWPNQPQHF
many TRBJ2-5 - TRBV6-5 17 TGTGCCAGCAGTTACCTATTCCGGGGGGCAGGCGAAGAGACCCAGTACTTC CASSYLFRGAGEETQYF
many TRBJ2-7 TRBD1 TRBV11-2 13 TGTGCCAGCAGCCGACAGGGTACCTACGAGCAGTACTTC CASSRQGTYEQYF
many TRBJ2-5 TRBD1 TRBV11-2 17 TGTGCCAGCAGCCGCCACCTCGGGACAGGGGGCGAAGAGACCCAGTACTTC CASSRHLGTGGEETQYF
- TRBJ2-1 TRBD2 TRBV10-3 14 TGTGTTTCTCACCCAGCGGGAGGGCAAGATGAGCAGTTCTTC CVSHPAGGQDEQFF
many TRBJ1-1 - TRBV20-1 16 TGCAGTGCTAGGGACCCGGGACCATTAGGCGACACTGAAGCTTTCTTT CSARDPGPLGDTEAFF
- TRBJ2-3 - TRBV15 13 TGTGCCACCAGCAGCTTGAGAGGGGATACGCAGTATTTT CATSSLRGDTQYF
many TRBJ2-7 - TRBV3-1 14 TGTGCCAGCAGCTCTCCGGGAGTTACACCCGAGCAGTACTTC CASSSPGVTPEQYF
many TRBJ2-1 - TRBV5-1 14 TGCGCCAGCAGCTTAGATCCCGACATAGGTGAGCAGTTCTTC CASSLDPDIGEQFF
many TRBJ1-1 TRBD1 TRBV3-1 15 TGTGCCAGCAGCTCCCGGGACAGGGGTGGCACTGAAGCTTTCTTT CASSSRDRGGTEAFF
many TRBJ1-2 TRBD1 TRBV6-1 13 TGTGCCACCCAACAGGGGCCTAACTATGGCTACACCTTC CATQQGPNYGYTF
- TRBJ1-6 TRBD1 TRBV6-2/TRBV6-3 15 TGTGCCAGCAGCCCCGGGACAGTGGGGACCAGCCCCCTCCACTTT CASSPGTVGTSPLHF
few TRBJ2-7 TRBD1 TRBV12-3/TRBV12-4 14 TGTGCCAGCGGAAGACAGGGGGCATCTGACGAGCAGTACTTC CASGRQGASDEQYF
many TRBJ1-2 - TRBV6-6 18 TGTGCCAGCAGTTACTCGAGCAGGGTTCGTTTTGGGAACTATGGCTACACCTTC CASSYSSRVRFGNYGYTF
once TRBJ2-2 TRBD1 TRBV7-3 15 TGTGCCAGCAGACCCCGACAGGGCAACACCGGGGAGCTGTTTTTT CASRPRQGNTGELFF
many TRBJ2-2 - TRBV11-1 12 TGTGCCAGTAAAGTTGCCGCCGGGGAGCTGTTTTTT CASKVAAGELFF
- TRBJ2-1 TRBD2 TRBV28 17 TGTGCCAGCAGTTGGACTAGCGGGAGGGCCGGGTACAATGAGCAGTTCTTC CASSWTSGRAGYNEQFF
few TRBJ1-6 - TRBV7-6 16 TGTGCCAGCAGCTTAGAATCCGGGGGCCTTAATTCACCCCTCCACTTT CASSLESGGLNSPLHF
many TRBJ2-5 TRBD2 TRBV12-3/TRBV12-4 19 TGTGCCAGCAGCCCCCTAGTCACTAGCGGGAGGGAGATTCAAGAGACCCAGTACTTC CASSPLVTSGREIQETQYF
many TRBJ1-1 TRBD1 TRBV3-1 15 TGTGCCAGCAGCCAAGATGGACAGGCGGGCACTGAAGCTTTCTTT CASSQDGQAGTEAFF
many TRBJ2-3 - TRBV2 14 TGTGCCAGCAGTGAAGCTCTAGTCACAGATACGCAGTATTTT CASSEALVTDTQYF
few TRBJ1-5 TRBD1 TRBV27 16 TGTGCCAGCAGCTTAGGGACAGGATCGGGCAATCAGCCCCAGCATTTT CASSLGTGSGNQPQHF
many TRBJ2-7 TRBD2 TRBV24-1 13 TGTGCCACCAAGAAGCGGGAGAATGGGGAGCAGTACTTC CATKKRENGEQYF
many TRBJ2-3 - TRBV11-1 16 TGTGCCAGCAAATGGGACGCCGTTAGGGACACAGATACGCAGTATTTT CASKWDAVRDTDTQYF
- TRBJ2-7 TRBD2 TRBV28 16 TGTGCCAGCAGTTATGGGACTAACACCCTCTTTGGGGAGCAGTACTTC CASSYGTNTLFGEQYF
many TRBJ2-1 - TRBV3-1 14 TGTGCCAGCAGCCAGAGGCCGGTACAGGGTGAGCAGTTCTTC CASSQRPVQGEQFF
many TRBJ1-5 - TRBV28 16 TGTGCCAGCAGTTTCTACGGACAGTATCAACGTCAGCCCCAGCATTTT CASSFYGQYQRQPQHF
many TRBJ2-2 TRBD1 TRBV9 16 TGTGCCAGCAGCGTAGATTCGACAGGGGCGGACGGGGAGCTGTTTTTT CASSVDSTGADGELFF
many TRBJ2-3 - TRBV15 13 TGTGCCACCAGCAGAGGCGAGGGAGATACGCAGTATTTT CATSRGEGDTQYF